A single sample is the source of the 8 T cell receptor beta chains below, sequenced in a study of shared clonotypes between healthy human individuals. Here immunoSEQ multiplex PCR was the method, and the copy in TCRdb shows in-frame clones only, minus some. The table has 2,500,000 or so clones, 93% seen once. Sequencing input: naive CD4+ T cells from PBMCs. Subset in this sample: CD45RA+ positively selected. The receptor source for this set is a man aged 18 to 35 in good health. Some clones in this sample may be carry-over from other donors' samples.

In nucleotides, the CDR3 is TGTGCCTGGAGTGTATTTCGGCCAAACTACGAGCAGTACTTC. Protein: CAWSVFRPNYEQYF. The chain joins TRBV30 to TRBJ2-5; no clear D gene. The J call may be incorrect, as the DNA end agrees better with TRBJ2-7. The V gene's germline CDR1 is GTSNPN and CDR2 SVGIG (reference sequence). The CDR3 spans 14 residues.

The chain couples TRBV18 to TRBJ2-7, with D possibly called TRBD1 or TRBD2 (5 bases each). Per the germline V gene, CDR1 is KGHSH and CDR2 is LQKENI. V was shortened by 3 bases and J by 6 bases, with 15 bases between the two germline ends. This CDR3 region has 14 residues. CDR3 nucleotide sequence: TGTGCCAGCTCACCTGGGACGGGGAACGGCGAGCAGTACTTC. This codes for CASSPGTGNGEQYF.

The CDR3 DNA sequence: TGTGCCAGCCGTTTCCAGCAGGGGTATGGCTACACCTTC. This gives the protein CASRFQQGYGYTF. J is TRBJ1-2 and V is TRBV19; a weak D match, TRBD1 (6 bases). Germline-derived CDR1 and CDR2 are LNHDA and SQIVND (reference sequence). V shed 9 bases and J shed 5 bases, with 16 bases lying between them. The CDR3 sequence is 13 residues long.

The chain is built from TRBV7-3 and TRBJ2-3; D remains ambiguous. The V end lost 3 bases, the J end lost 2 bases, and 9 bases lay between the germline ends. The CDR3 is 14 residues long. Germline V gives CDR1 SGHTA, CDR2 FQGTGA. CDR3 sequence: CASSFYGPTDTQYF. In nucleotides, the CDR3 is TGTGCCAGCAGCTTCTACGGGCCCACAGATACGCAGTATTTT.

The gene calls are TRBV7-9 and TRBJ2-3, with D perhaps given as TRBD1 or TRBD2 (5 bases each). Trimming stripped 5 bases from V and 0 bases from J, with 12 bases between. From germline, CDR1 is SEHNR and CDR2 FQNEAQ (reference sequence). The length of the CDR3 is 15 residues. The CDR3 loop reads CASSPRGPSTDTQYF. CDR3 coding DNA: TGTGCCAGCAGCCCCCGGGGACCGAGCACAGATACGCAGTATTTT.

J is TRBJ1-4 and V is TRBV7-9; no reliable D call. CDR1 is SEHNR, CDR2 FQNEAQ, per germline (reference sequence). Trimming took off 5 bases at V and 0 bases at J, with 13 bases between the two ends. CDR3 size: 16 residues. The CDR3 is CASSPAPGTTNEKLFF. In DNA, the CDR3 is TGTGCCAGCAGCCCGGCCCCGGGCACAACTAATGAAAAACTGTTTTTT.

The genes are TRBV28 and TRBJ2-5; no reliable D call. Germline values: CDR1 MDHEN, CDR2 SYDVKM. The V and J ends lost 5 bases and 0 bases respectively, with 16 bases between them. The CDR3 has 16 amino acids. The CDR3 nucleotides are TGTGCCAGCAGTCCAACAATCGTTGGGTACCAAGAGACCCAGTACTTC. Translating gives CASSPTIVGYQETQYF.

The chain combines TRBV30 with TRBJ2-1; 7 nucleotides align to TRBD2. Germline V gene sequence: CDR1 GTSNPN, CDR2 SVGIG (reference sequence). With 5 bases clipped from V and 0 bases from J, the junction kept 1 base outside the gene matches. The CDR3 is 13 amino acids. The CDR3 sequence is CAWGGSSYNEQFF. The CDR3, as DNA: TGTGCCTGGGGCGGGAGCTCCTACAATGAGCAGTTCTTC.